These 14 T cell receptor beta chains were all obtained from the same sample, sequenced in a study of T cell changes during pregnancy in multiple sclerosis. Sequenced by immunoSEQ multiplex PCR; TCRdb stores in-frame clones only, minus some. The sample consists of about 59,000 clones, over 80% of them appearing once. Material: peripheral blood, obtained in the first trimester of pregnancy. These TCRs come from a female donor with multiple sclerosis, enrolled in a pregnancy study.

The V call is TRBV29-1, the J call TRBJ1-2, with 9 bases aligning to TRBD1. J was trimmed by 7 bases and V by 4 bases; bases with no gene match: 13. The CDR3 runs to 15 residues. The V gene's germline CDR1 is SQVTM and CDR2 ANQGSEA. CDR3 loop: CSVAKRDRDQGGYTF. CDR3 DNA: TGCAGCGTTGCGAAGAGGGACAGGGATCAAGGTGGCTACACCTTC.

The rearrangement links TRBV5-1 to TRBJ2-3, with D maybe TRBD2 (5 bases). The germline V and J ends were trimmed by 0 bases and 7 bases, with 12 bases remaining between them. The CDR3 runs 14 residues. Looked up from germline, CDR1 is SGHRS and CDR2 is YFSETQ. CDR3 residues: CASSLVGSENTQYF. The CDR3, as DNA: TGCGCCAGCAGCTTGGTAGGTAGCGAGAATACGCAGTATTTT.

This rearrangement joins TRBV5-1 to TRBJ2-2; D is undetermined. This CDR3 is built from 13 residues. In germline, CDR1 is SGHRS, CDR2 YFSETQ. V shed 0 bases and J shed 3 bases, with 3 bases lying between them. CDR3 residues: CASSLDYTGELFF. The CDR3 DNA is TGCGCCAGCAGCTTGGACTACACCGGGGAGCTGTTTTTT. Supplemented by reference TRBV5-1 and TRBJ2-2, the full variable domain reads KAGVTQTPRYLIKTRGQQVTLSCSPISGHRSVSWYQQTPGQGLQFLFEYFSETQRNKGNFPGRFSGRQFSNSRSEMNVSTLELGDSALYLCASSLDYTGELFFGEGSRLTVL.

The V and J genes are TRBV25-1 and TRBJ2-7; 10 nucleotides align to TRBD1. The germline V gene encodes CDR1 MGHDK and CDR2 SYGVNS. The V gene end was trimmed by 0 bases and the J gene end by 5 bases; junction bases not matched to a gene: 10. CDR3 length: 17 amino acids. CDR3 protein: CASSEYIWDRGFDEQYF. The CDR3 nucleotides are TGTGCCAGCAGTGAATATATTTGGGACAGGGGTTTCGACGAGCAGTACTTC.

This chain connects TRBV29-1 to TRBJ2-7; D gene ambiguous. Between the trimmed V and J ends, which lost 2 bases and 1 base, there was a span of 12 bases. The CDR3 has 14 amino acids. Germline V gene lookup returns CDR1 SQVTM and CDR2 ANQGSEA. CDR3 bases: TGCAGCGTTGAAATATCTCGGTTGTCCTACGAGCAGTACTTC. The encoded protein is CSVEISRLSYEQYF.

The rearrangement links TRBV4-3 to TRBJ1-2; D not certain. CDR1 is LGHNA and CDR2 is YSLEER in the germline V gene. The CDR3 sequence is 13 residues long. Trimming shortened V by 0 bases and J by 9 bases, and 11 bases separated the two germline ends. The CDR3 here is CASSQDRRTSYTF. The CDR3 DNA sequence: TGCGCCAGCAGCCAAGATAGGCGAACTAGCTACACCTTC.

The chain is built from TRBV5-6 and TRBJ1-2; TRBD1 agrees at 9 bases. This CDR3 region has 14 residues. Trimming removed 4 bases from V and 3 bases from J; junction bases left unmatched: 4. Germline V lookup: CDR1 SGHDT, CDR2 YYEEEE. The DNA of the CDR3 is TGTGCCAGCAGCCGTGGGACAGGGCACTATGGCTACACCTTC. This encodes CASSRGTGHYGYTF.

This chain links TRBV9 with TRBJ2-2, with 12 positions matching TRBD2. Germline V gene sequence: CDR1 SGDLS, CDR2 YYNGEE. This CDR3 is built from 17 residues. V shed 4 bases and J 9 bases; nucleotides not matched to a gene: 13. The CDR3 bases are TGTGCCAGCAGCCCTAGCCCTAGCGGGAGGGCCGGGAGGGAGCTGTTTTTT. This encodes CASSPSPSGRAGRELFF.

This clone was detected a few times. The chain couples TRBV30 to TRBJ1-5; D is unclear. CDR3 size: 14 residues. V was trimmed by 3 bases and J by 2 bases, leaving 11 bases between them. The germline CDR1 and CDR2 sequences are GTSNPN and SVGIG (reference sequence). CDR3 residues: CAWSSGVGNQPQHF. The CDR3 DNA follows: TGTGCCTGGAGCTCCGGGGTAGGCAATCAGCCCCAGCATTTT.

This clone was counted only a few times. J is TRBJ1-1 and V is TRBV29-1; D unresolved. The CDR3 loop spans 12 amino acids. Per the germline V gene, CDR1 is SQVTM and CDR2 is ANQGSEA. Deletions cut 1 base from V and 6 bases from J, with 9 bases between. DNA for the CDR3: TGCAGCGTTGAAGCCGAGCGGGCTGAAGCTTTCTTT. This codes for CSVEAERAEAFF.

This chain links TRBV7-9 with TRBJ2-5; D is possibly TRBD2 (5 bases). CDR1 SEHNR and CDR2 FQNEAQ come from the germline V gene (reference sequence). The CDR3 runs 12 residues. Trimming shortened V by 4 bases and J by 5 bases, and 8 bases separated the two germline ends. Written as DNA, the CDR3 is TGTGCCAGCAGCTCGGAGCGGGAGACCCAGTACTTC. Its protein is CASSSERETQYF. Full variable domain (rest looked up from reference TRBV7-9 and TRBJ2-5): DTGVSQNPRHKITKRGQNVTFRCDPISEHNRLYWYRQTLGQGPEFLTYFQNEAQLEKSRLLSDRFSAERPKGSFSTLEIQRTEQGDSAMYLCASSSERETQYFGPGTRLLVL.

The J gene is TRBJ2-5, the V gene TRBV29-1; weak D call: TRBD1 (6 bases). CDR1 is SQVTM and CDR2 is ANQGSEA in the germline V gene. This CDR3 is built from 15 residues. Trimming stripped 4 bases from V and 0 bases from J, with 15 bases between. The CDR3 sequence is CSVVGARTHQETQYF. DNA of the CDR3: TGCAGCGTTGTGGGGGCCAGGACCCACCAAGAGACCCAGTACTTC.

This rearrangement joins TRBV18 to TRBJ1-1; no firm D call. Trimming pared 2 bases from V and 2 bases from J, leaving 6 bases between. This CDR3 has 13 amino acids. Germline CDR1 and CDR2: KGHSH and LQKENI. CDR3 loop: CASSPALNTEAFF. The CDR3 DNA is TGTGCCAGCTCACCAGCGTTAAACACTGAAGCTTTCTTT.

The V and J genes are TRBV7-9 and TRBJ2-5; 8 bases fit TRBD1. V was pared by 3 bases and J by 5 bases, with 8 bases of the junction left unmatched. Germline V lookup: CDR1 SEHNR, CDR2 FQNEAQ (reference sequence). This CDR3 region has 15 residues. CDR3: CASSFLDRDVETQYF. The CDR3, as DNA: TGTGCCAGCAGCTTCTTGGACAGGGATGTGGAGACCCAGTACTTC.